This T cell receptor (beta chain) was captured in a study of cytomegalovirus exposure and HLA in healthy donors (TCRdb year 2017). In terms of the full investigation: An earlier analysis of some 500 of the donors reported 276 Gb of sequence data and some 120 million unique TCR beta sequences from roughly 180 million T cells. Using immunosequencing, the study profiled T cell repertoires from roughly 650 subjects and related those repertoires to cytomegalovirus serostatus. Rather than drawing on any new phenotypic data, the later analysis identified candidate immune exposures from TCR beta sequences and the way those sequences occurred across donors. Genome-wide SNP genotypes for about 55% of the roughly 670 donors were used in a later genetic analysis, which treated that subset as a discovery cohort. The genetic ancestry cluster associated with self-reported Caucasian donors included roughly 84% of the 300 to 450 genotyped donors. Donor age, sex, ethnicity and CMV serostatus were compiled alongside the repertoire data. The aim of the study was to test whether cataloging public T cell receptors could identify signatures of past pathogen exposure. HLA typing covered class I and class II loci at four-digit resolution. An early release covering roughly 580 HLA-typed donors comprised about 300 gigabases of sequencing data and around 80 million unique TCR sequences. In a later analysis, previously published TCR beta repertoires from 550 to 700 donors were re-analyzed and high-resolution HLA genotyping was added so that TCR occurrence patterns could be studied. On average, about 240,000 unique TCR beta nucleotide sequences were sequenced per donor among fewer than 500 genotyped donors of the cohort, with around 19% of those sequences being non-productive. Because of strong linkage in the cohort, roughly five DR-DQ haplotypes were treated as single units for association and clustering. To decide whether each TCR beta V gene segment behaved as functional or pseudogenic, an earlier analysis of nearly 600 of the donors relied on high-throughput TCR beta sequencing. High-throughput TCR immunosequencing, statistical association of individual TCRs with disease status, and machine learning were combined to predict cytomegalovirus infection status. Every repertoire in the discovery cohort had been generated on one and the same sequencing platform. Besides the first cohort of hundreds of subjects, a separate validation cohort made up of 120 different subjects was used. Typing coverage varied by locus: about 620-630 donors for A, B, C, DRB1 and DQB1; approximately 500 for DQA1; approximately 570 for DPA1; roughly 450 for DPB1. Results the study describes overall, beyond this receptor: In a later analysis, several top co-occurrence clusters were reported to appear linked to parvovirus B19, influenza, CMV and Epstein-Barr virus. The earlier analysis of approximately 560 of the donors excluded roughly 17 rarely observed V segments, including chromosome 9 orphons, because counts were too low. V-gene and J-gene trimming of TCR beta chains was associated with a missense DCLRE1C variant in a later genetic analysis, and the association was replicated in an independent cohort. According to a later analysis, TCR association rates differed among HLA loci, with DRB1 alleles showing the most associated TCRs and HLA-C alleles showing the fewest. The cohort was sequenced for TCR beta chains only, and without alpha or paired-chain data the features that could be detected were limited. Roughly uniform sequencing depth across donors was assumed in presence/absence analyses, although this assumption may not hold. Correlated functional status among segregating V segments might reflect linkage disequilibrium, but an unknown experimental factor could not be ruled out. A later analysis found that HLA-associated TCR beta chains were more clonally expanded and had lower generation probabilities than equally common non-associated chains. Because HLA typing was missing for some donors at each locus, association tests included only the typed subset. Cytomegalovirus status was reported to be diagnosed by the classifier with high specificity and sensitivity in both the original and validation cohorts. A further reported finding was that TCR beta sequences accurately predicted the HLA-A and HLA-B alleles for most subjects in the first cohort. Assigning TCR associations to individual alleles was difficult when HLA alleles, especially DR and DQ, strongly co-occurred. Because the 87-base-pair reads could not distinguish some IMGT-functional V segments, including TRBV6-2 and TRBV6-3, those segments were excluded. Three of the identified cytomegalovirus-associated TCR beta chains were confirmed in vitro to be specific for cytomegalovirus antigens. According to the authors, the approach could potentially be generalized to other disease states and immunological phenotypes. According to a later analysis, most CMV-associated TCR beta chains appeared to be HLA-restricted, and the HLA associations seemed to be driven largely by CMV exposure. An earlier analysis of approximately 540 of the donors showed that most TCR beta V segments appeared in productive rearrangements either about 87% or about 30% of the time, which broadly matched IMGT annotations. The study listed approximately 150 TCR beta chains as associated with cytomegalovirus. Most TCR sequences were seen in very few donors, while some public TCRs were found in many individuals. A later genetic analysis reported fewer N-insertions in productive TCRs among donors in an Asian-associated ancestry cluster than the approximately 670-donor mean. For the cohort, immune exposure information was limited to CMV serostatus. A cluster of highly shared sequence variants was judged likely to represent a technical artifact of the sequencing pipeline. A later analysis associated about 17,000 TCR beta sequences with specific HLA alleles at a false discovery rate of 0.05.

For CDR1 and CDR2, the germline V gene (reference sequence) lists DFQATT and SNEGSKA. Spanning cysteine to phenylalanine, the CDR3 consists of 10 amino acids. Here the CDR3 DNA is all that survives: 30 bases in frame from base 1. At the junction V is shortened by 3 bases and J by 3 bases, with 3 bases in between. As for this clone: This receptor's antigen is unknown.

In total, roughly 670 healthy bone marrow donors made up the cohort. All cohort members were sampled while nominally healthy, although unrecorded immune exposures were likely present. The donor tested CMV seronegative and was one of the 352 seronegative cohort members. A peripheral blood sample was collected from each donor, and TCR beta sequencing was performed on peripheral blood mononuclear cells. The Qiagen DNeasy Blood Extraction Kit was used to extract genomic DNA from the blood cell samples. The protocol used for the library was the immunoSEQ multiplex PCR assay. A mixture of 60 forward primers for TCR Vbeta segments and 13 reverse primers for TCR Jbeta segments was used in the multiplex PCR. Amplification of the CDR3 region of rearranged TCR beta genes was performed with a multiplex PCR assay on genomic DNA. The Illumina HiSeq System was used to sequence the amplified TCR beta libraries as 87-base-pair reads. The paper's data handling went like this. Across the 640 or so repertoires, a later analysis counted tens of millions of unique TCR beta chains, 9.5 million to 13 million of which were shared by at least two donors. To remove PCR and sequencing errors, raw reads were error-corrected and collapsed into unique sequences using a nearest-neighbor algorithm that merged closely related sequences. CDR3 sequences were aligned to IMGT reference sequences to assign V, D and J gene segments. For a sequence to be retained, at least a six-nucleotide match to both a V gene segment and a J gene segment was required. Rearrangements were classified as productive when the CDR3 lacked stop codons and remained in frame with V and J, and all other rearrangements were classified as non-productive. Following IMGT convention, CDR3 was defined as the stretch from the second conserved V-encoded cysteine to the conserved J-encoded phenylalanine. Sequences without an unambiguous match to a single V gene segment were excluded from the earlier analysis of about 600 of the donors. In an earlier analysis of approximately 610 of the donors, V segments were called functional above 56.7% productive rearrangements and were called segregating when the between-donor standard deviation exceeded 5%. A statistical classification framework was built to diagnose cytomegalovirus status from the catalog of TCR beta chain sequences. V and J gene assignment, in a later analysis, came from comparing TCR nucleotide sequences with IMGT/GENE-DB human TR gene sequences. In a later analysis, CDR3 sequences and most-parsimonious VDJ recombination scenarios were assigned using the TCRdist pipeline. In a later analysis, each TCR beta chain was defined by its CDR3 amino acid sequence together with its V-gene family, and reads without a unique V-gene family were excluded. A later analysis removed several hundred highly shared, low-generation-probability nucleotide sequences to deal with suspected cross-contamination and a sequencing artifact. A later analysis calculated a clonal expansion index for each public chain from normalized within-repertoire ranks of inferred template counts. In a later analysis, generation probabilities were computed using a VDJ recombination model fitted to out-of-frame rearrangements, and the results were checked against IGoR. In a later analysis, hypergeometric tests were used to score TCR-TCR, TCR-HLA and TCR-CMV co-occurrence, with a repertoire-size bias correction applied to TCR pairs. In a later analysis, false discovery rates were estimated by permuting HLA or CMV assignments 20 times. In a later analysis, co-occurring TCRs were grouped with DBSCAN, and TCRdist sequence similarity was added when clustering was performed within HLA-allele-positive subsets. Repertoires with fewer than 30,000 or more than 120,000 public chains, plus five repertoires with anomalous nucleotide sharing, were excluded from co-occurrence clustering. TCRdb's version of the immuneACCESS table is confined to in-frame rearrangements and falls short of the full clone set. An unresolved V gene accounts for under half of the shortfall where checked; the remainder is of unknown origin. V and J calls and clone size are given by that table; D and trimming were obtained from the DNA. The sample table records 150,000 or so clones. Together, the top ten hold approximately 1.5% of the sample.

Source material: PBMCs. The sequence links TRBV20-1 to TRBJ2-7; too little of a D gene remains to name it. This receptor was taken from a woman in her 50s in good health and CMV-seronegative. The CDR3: CSASIYEQYF. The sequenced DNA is TGCAGTGCTAGTATCTACGAGCAGTACTTC.